This T cell receptor beta chain was obtained from a study of response to subunit inactivated influenza vaccine. TCRdb re-analysed the RT-PCR reads in MiXCR, keeping a single row per CDR3 protein. This table has some 500,000 distinct CDR3 sequences, 13% appearing once. The study, taken as a whole, reports: Few new T cells, the authors suggested, are recruited by each seasonal influenza vaccination.

Ten or more counts support this clonotype. Its antigen is unknown. The clonotype originates from a man aged 50-60 years who received an inactivated influenza vaccine. The input for sequencing was PBMCs from blood, taken 45 days after vaccination.

The CDR3 DNA reads TGCGCCAGCAGAGACAGGAGAACTAATGAAAAACTGTTTTTT. Its translation is CASRDRRTNEKLFF. The chain carries TRBV5-1 and TRBJ1-4, with a possible D match to TRBD1 (6 bases). The CDR3 has 14 amino acids. CDR1 is SGHRS and CDR2 is YFSETQ in the germline V gene. V gave up 5 bases and J gave up 1 base, with 9 bases separating them.